These T cell receptor beta chains were read from a single sample in a study of T-cell reconstitution after alpha-beta-depleted transplantation in children. TCRdb reanalysed the PCR reads using MiXCR and keeps one entry per CDR3 protein. The repertoire holds about 110,000 distinct CDR3 sequences, with almost 6.5% as singletons. The input for sequencing was PBMCs, mostly from graft donor cells, taken 360 days after TCRalphabeta/CD19-depleted stem cell transplant. These receptor sequences come from a male patient under 10 years old who had a stem cell transplant for acute lymphoblastic leukemia, so the T cells may come from the graft donor. Both conserved end residues are part of each CDR3. A D gene is named only where the DNA matches it firmly. Only some rows state a clone size, as once, few, many or a class for expanded clones.

V,D,J,size,CDR3,DNA
TRBV7-9,TRBD1,TRBJ2-7,many,CASSGPGTGAYEQYF,TGTGCCAGCAGCGGACCCGGGACAGGGGCCTACGAGCAGTACTTC
TRBV27,NA,TRBJ2-7,few,CASSPTAYYEQYF,TGTGCCAGCAGCCCTACTGCGTACTACGAGCAGTACTTC
TRBV14,NA,TRBJ2-4,many,CASSQGVGQGEDLAKNIQYF,TGTGCCAGCAGCCAAGGGGTAGGCCAGGGGGAGGACCTAGCCAAAAACATTCAGTACTTC
TRBV10-2,NA,TRBJ1-5,few,CASSEGYPLNQPQHF,TGCGCCAGCAGTGAGGGTTACCCTCTCAATCAGCCCCAGCATTTT
TRBV19,NA,TRBJ1-5,NA,CASSHFRGRLSNQPQHF,TGTGCCAGTAGCCACTTCCGGGGACGGTTGAGCAATCAGCCCCAGCATTTT
TRBV27,NA,TRBJ2-7,many,CASSWGNSYEQYF,TGTGCCAGCAGTTGGGGGAACTCCTACGAGCAGTACTTC
TRBV7-2,NA,TRBJ2-6,many,CASSLWASGANVLTF,TGTGCCAGCAGCTTATGGGCCTCTGGTGCCAACGTCCTGACTTTC
TRBV6-5,TRBD1,TRBJ2-1,many,CASSYSGQGEQFF,TGTGCCAGCAGTTACTCGGGACAGGGTGAGCAGTTCTTC
TRBV4-2,NA,TRBJ2-5,many,CASSLLRGQETQYF,TGTGCCAGCAGCCTCCTCCGGGGCCAAGAGACCCAGTACTTC
TRBV9,NA,TRBJ2-7,few,CASSPRAGSYEQYF,TGTGCCAGCAGCCCCCGGGCGGGATCCTACGAGCAGTACTTC
TRBV2,TRBD2,TRBJ2-3,NA,CACSGPRLAETSTDTQYF,TGTGCCTGCAGCGGGCCCCGACTAGCGGAGACTAGCACAGATACGCAGTATTTT
TRBV20-1,TRBD1,TRBJ1-1,NA,CSARKESGGTEAFF,TGCAGTGCTAGAAAGGAATCAGGGGGAACTGAAGCTTTCTTT
TRBV3-1,TRBD2,TRBJ2-1,few,CASSQKPLAVYNEQFF,TGTGCCAGCAGCCAAAAACCACTAGCGGTCTACAATGAGCAGTTCTTC
TRBV4-3,NA,TRBJ2-7,many,CASSQDWPEAYEQYF,TGCGCCAGCAGCCAAGATTGGCCTGAAGCCTACGAGCAGTACTTC
TRBV28,NA,TRBJ1-5,few,CASSLPGDQPQHF,TGTGCCAGCAGTCTGCCAGGGGATCAGCCCCAGCATTTT
TRBV4-3,TRBD1,TRBJ2-3,many,CASSQSTGLQYF,TGCGCCAGCAGCCAGTCGACAGGGTTGCAGTATTTT
TRBV5-6,NA,TRBJ2-1,many,CASSYLTNEQFF,TGTGCCAGCAGCTACTTAACCAATGAGCAGTTCTTC
TRBV7-9,TRBD1,TRBJ1-1,few,CASSSYRGWTEAFF,TGTGCCAGCAGCTCATACAGGGGCTGGACTGAAGCTTTCTTT
TRBV28,NA,TRBJ2-7,many,CASSLRGVSSYEQYF,TGTGCCAGCAGTTTAAGGGGGGTAAGCTCCTACGAGCAGTACTTC
TRBV2,NA,TRBJ2-3,many,CAPGRPDTQYF,TGTGCCCCAGGGAGGCCAGATACGCAGTATTTT
TRBV15,NA,TRBJ2-7,NA,CATSRDSGGEQYF,TGTGCCACCAGCAGAGATAGCGGCGGCGAGCAGTACTTC
TRBV6-5,NA,TRBJ2-6,few,CASSYLRRGSGANVLTF,TGTGCCAGCAGTTACCTGCGACGGGGCTCTGGGGCCAACGTCCTGACTTTC
TRBV27,TRBD2,TRBJ2-1,few,CASSFLGTSGYNEQFF,TGTGCCAGCAGTTTCCTCGGGACTAGCGGGTACAATGAGCAGTTCTTC
TRBV12-3/TRBV12-4,NA,TRBJ2-1,many,CASSAQGFGEQFF,TGTGCCAGCAGCGCTCAGGGGTTTGGCGAGCAGTTCTTC
TRBV5-6,TRBD1,TRBJ2-2,few,CASESTGWTTGELFF,TGTGCCAGCGAATCGACAGGGTGGACGACCGGGGAGCTGTTTTTT
TRBV15,TRBD1,TRBJ2-7,many,CATSRGRDRSSYEQYF,TGTGCCACCAGCAGAGGCCGGGACAGAAGCTCCTACGAGCAGTACTTC
TRBV7-2,TRBD2,TRBJ2-1,few,CASSLEASGSNEQFF,TGTGCCAGCAGCTTAGAGGCTAGCGGGAGCAATGAGCAGTTCTTC
TRBV5-6,NA,TRBJ2-5,many,CASSLSDSAKTQYF,TGTGCCAGCAGCTTGTCGGACAGCGCGAAGACCCAGTACTTC
TRBV4-2,NA,TRBJ2-7,NA,CASTPTGGSLYEQYF,TGTGCCAGCACCCCCACTGGGGGCAGCCTCTACGAGCAGTACTTC
TRBV7-3,NA,TRBJ2-5,NA,CASSLTPSAQETQYF,TGTGCCAGCAGCTTAACGCCTAGCGCTCAAGAGACCCAGTACTTC
TRBV19,TRBD2,TRBJ2-7,NA,CASSTIAGEQYF,TGTGCCAGTAGTACAATAGCGGGCGAGCAGTACTTC
TRBV7-7,TRBD2,TRBJ2-1,NA,CASSELPSGSYNEQFF,TGTGCTAGCAGCGAGCTTCCTAGCGGCTCCTACAATGAGCAGTTCTTC
TRBV5-6,NA,TRBJ2-7,few,CASSLGWGPSYEQYF,TGTGCCAGCAGCTTGGGTTGGGGACCCTCCTACGAGCAGTACTTC
TRBV7-2,TRBD2,TRBJ2-5,few,CASSQGLAGRETQYF,TGTGCCAGCAGCCAGGGACTAGCGGGAAGAGAGACCCAGTACTTC
TRBV30,NA,TRBJ2-7,NA,CAWSLGSYEQYF,TGTGCCTGGAGCCTCGGGTCCTACGAGCAGTACTTC
TRBV7-2,NA,TRBJ2-7,few,CASSLGGRGTLDEQYF,TGTGCCAGCAGCTTAGGAGGGAGGGGGACCTTGGACGAGCAGTACTTC
TRBV5-6,NA,TRBJ1-2,NA,CASSLRQRPLGYTF,TGTGCCAGCAGCCTACGACAAAGGCCCTTAGGCTACACCTTC
TRBV6-2/TRBV6-3,NA,TRBJ1-6,NA,CAARDYNSPLHF,TGTGCAGCCAGGGATTATAATTCACCCCTCCACTTT
TRBV7-9,NA,TRBJ1-6,many,CASSSRSYNSPLHF,TGTGCCAGCAGCTCAAGATCCTATAATTCACCCCTCCACTTT
TRBV20-1,NA,TRBJ2-1,many,CSASEGPSYNEQFF,TGCAGTGCCTCCGAGGGGCCCTCCTACAATGAGCAGTTCTTC
TRBV11-1,TRBD1,TRBJ1-4,few,CASSLVDRGEGATNEKLFF,TGTGCCAGCAGCTTGGTCGACAGGGGGGAAGGGGCAACTAATGAAAAACTGTTTTTT
TRBV7-2,NA,TRBJ2-7,NA,CASSPTTYPYEQYF,TGTGCCAGCAGCCCAACCACTTACCCCTACGAGCAGTACTTC
TRBV9,NA,TRBJ1-4,many,CASSLGSRGSREKLFF,TGTGCCAGCAGCTTGGGGTCTCGGGGGTCTCGTGAAAAACTGTTTTTT
TRBV20-1,TRBD2,TRBJ2-1,many,CSWEGGSPNEQFF,TGCAGTTGGGAGGGCGGGAGCCCAAATGAGCAGTTCTTC
TRBV6-1,TRBD1,TRBJ2-1,many,CASSRDRGPNEQFF,TGTGCCAGCAGCCGGGACAGGGGGCCCAATGAGCAGTTCTTC
TRBV9,NA,TRBJ2-7,many,CASSPGHPTYEQYF,TGTGCCAGCAGCCCTGGACACCCTACCTACGAGCAGTACTTC
TRBV29-1,NA,TRBJ2-4,many,CSVGAQNIQYF,TGCAGCGTTGGAGCCCAAAACATTCAGTACTTC
TRBV27,NA,TRBJ2-1,few,CASSSSRTAYNEQFF,TGTGCCAGCAGTTCCTCCAGGACAGCCTACAATGAGCAGTTCTTC
TRBV6-6,NA,TRBJ1-4,NA,CASRLHDEKLFF,TGTGCCAGCAGGTTACACGATGAAAAACTGTTTTTT
TRBV12-3/TRBV12-4,NA,TRBJ1-5,many,CASNVAGQPQHF,TGTGCCAGCAACGTGGCGGGTCAGCCCCAGCATTTT
TRBV13,NA,TRBJ2-3,many,CASSLGFAHVAQYF,TGTGCCAGCAGCTTAGGATTTGCCCACGTTGCCCAGTATTTT
TRBV7-9,TRBD2,TRBJ2-7,few,CASSPPSGINYEQYF,TGTGCCAGCAGCCCCCCTAGCGGGATAAACTACGAGCAGTACTTC
TRBV7-9,TRBD2,TRBJ2-3,NA,CASSSGGIDTQYF,TGTGCCAGCAGCTCGGGGGGGATAGATACGCAGTATTTT
TRBV7-9,NA,TRBJ1-2,many,CASTSAPVRGYTF,TGTGCCAGCACTTCGGCTCCCGTAAGGGGCTACACCTTC
TRBV27,NA,TRBJ2-2,many,CASWRTGTGELFF,TGTGCCTCCTGGCGTACTGGCACCGGGGAGCTGTTTTTT
TRBV7-2,NA,TRBJ2-3,many,CASSSPRLTDTQYF,TGTGCCAGCAGCTCCCCCCGCCTCACAGATACGCAGTATTTT
TRBV7-9,NA,TRBJ2-2,NA,CASSPSAQGTNTGELFF,TGTGCCAGCAGCCCTTCGGCTCAGGGCACGAACACCGGGGAGCTGTTTTTT
TRBV28,TRBD2,TRBJ2-7,many,CASTLPGLAGYEQYF,TGTGCCAGCACCTTGCCGGGACTAGCCGGCTACGAGCAGTACTTC